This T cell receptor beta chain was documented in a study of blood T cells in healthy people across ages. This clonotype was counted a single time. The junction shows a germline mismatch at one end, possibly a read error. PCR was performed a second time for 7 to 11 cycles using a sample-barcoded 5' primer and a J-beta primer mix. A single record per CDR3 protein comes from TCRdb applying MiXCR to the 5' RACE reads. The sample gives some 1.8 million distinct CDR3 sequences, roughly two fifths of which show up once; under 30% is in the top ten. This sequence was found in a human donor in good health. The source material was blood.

CDR3 coding DNA: TGTGCCAGCAGCTTAGCCGGGGACAGTTCAATACAGCTCCAGCATTTT. Protein sequence: CASSLAGDSSIQLQHF. V usage is TRBV7-2 and J usage is TRBJ1-5, with 7 bases aligning to TRBD1. The CDR3 is 16 residues long. Germline V CDR1 and CDR2: SGHTA, FQGNSA. Complete variable domain (other parts from reference TRBV7-2 and TRBJ1-5): GAGVSQSPSNKVTEKGKDVELRCDPISGHTALYWYRQSLGQGLEFLIYFQGNSAPDKSGLPSDRFSAERTGGSVSTLTIQRTQQEDSAVYLCASSLAGDSSIQLQHFGDGTRLSIL.